A selection of T cell receptor beta chains follows, all from one sample in a study of T cell repertoires in cytomegalovirus infection. TCRdb itself ran the reads through MiXCR, one entry per CDR3 protein. The repertoire holds 150,000 or so distinct CDR3 sequences, with about 20% as singletons. These receptors have no identified antigens. The sample in question was CD8+ T cells from cultured PBMCs, obtained from culture after CMV antigen stimulation. The source is a human donor in good health (CMV status not recorded). Some clones in this sample may be carry-over from other donors' samples. Each CDR3 is given with its conserved first and last residue. The D gene is left open where the match is weak.

J gene | CDR3 length | D gene | V gene | CDR3 protein
TRBJ2-1 | 16 | TRBD2 | TRBV12-3/TRBV12-4 | CASSPLVSGPYNEQFF
TRBJ1-2 | 11 | . | TRBV7-2 | CASSPLGGWTF
TRBJ2-7 | 12 | TRBD1 | TRBV28 | CASSLFLGTAHF
TRBJ1-6 | 16 | TRBD1 | TRBV7-2 | CASSTFGQAQNWALHF
TRBJ2-1 | 16 | TRBD2 | TRBV7-2 | CASRSGGAMIDNEQFF
TRBJ1-4 | 17 | TRBD1 | TRBV7-2 | CASSLTDRELWNEKLFF
TRBJ2-4 | 18 | TRBD1 | TRBV6-1 | CASSETARGSLAKNIQYF
TRBJ2-2 | 16 | TRBD2 | TRBV7-8 | CASSQYSGDDTGELFF
TRBJ2-7 | 14 | . | TRBV6-5 | CASSYMEGVDEQYF
TRBJ2-2 | 17 | . | TRBV7-6 | CASSLITGTLNTGELFF
TRBJ2-1 | 14 | . | TRBV24-1 | CATSDPDTNNEQFF
TRBJ1-2 | 13 | . | TRBV29-1 | CSVAAGRDYGYTF
TRBJ1-1 | 15 | . | TRBV7-2 | CASSPSLMRNTEAFF
TRBJ1-1 | 13 | . | TRBV6-5 | CASSQGPYTEAFF
TRBJ1-1 | 15 | . | TRBV27 | CASSLSKVVDTEAFF
TRBJ1-5 | 18 | . | TRBV2 | CASSALRGGESSNQPQHF
TRBJ2-7 | 16 | TRBD2 | TRBV6-2/TRBV6-3 | CASSPEPAGPSYEQYF
TRBJ2-7 | 14 | . | TRBV6-1 | CASSGDQNYYEQYF
TRBJ2-5 | 17 | . | TRBV6-6 | CASWRDFRDQAQETQYF
TRBJ2-2 | 15 | . | TRBV27 | CASSLGPGESGELFF
TRBJ1-2 | 12 | . | TRBV2 | CATVGQRYGYTF
TRBJ1-2 | 16 | TRBD1 | TRBV5-4 | CASSFRPRGRDYGYTF
TRBJ1-2 | 12 | . | TRBV6-1 | CASIHSPYGYTF
TRBJ2-7 | 12 | . | TRBV12-3/TRBV12-4 | CASSFSGFEQYF
TRBJ2-7 | 15 | TRBD1 | TRBV20-1 | CSARPTGEPIYEQYF
TRBJ2-7 | 12 | . | TRBV6-8 | CASSTPPYEQYF
TRBJ2-1 | 15 | TRBD2 | TRBV11-2 | CASSPGTSVVNEQFF
TRBJ1-2 | 14 | . | TRBV6-2/TRBV6-3 | CARTTPGLLYGYTF
TRBJ1-1 | 15 | TRBD1 | TRBV7-2 | CASSLGTGVLTEAFF
TRBJ1-4 | 15 | . | TRBV12-3/TRBV12-4 | CASSWTVATNEKLFF
TRBJ2-7 | 17 | . | TRBV5-1 | CASSLADTQSGSYEQYF
TRBJ1-5 | 14 | . | TRBV6-2/TRBV6-3 | CASTLQGNNQPQHF
TRBJ1-5 | 14 | . | TRBV15 | CATSRGELGQPQHF
TRBJ1-5 | 13 | . | TRBV6-8 | CASSPRTLKPQHF
TRBJ2-4 | 14 | . | TRBV2 | CASSRGRAKNSQYF
TRBJ2-3 | 16 | TRBD2 | TRBV11-3 | CASSLATSGRTDTQYF
TRBJ1-2 | 17 | TRBD1 | TRBV7-2 | CASSFGRTGRYADGYTF
TRBJ1-2 | 12 | TRBD1 | TRBV27 | CASMTGGYGYTF
TRBJ2-5 | 13 | . | TRBV28 | CASRFANLETQYF
TRBJ2-1 | 17 | TRBD1 | TRBV6-1 | CASSEVIWDRGANEQFF
TRBJ2-3 | 16 | . | TRBV3-1 | CASSQDREKWTDTQYF
TRBJ2-1 | 14 | . | TRBV12-3/TRBV12-4 | CASSPRPEANEQFF
TRBJ1-1 | 17 | . | TRBV7-2 | CASSPPRVWDFGTEAFF
TRBJ1-6 | 17 | . | TRBV6-2/TRBV6-3 | CASSYFKPDSYNSPLHF
TRBJ1-5 | 17 | TRBD1 | TRBV6-2/TRBV6-3 | CASSYTTGGLKNQPQHF